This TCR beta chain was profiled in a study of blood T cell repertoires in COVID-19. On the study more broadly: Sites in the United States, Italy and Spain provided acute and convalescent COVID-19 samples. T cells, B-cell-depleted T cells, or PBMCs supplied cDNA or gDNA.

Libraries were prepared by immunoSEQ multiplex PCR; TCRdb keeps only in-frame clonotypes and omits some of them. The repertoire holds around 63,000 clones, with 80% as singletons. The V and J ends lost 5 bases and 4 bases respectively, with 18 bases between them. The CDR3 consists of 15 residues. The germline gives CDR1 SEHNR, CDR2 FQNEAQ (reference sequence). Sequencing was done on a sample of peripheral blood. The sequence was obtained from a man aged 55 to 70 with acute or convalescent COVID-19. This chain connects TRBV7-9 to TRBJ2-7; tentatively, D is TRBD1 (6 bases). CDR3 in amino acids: CASSSNRVALYEQYF. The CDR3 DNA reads TGTGCCAGCAGCAGTAACAGGGTAGCGTTGTACGAGCAGTACTTC.